Listed here are 27 T cell receptor beta chains from one sample, sequenced in a study of blood T cell repertoires in COVID-19. Sequencing was performed with immunoSEQ multiplex PCR; in TCRdb, only in-frame clones are kept and a portion is missing. This table has around 130,000 clones, roughly 72% appearing once. The sample consisted of peripheral blood. These receptors were taken from a human donor in a cohort sampled during active COVID-19.

The chain employs TRBV19 and TRBJ1-5; D possibly corresponds to TRBD1 (6 bases). Germline CDR1 reads LNHDA; CDR2 reads SQIVND (reference sequence). This CDR3 has 16 residues. Trimming pared 1 base from V and 6 bases from J, leaving 16 bases between. DNA of the CDR3: TGTGCCAGTAGTATAGGCCCCCCGGGGGGGGCTCAGCCCCAGCATTTT. This translates into CASSIGPPGGAQPQHF.

This clone was seen more than once but under ten times. This sequence joins TRBV30 and TRBJ1-1; D is unclear. Germline loops: CDR1 GTSNPN, CDR2 SVGIG (reference sequence). Trimming cost V 2 bases and J 4 bases, with 14 bases left between them. The CDR3 has 14 amino acids. The chain's CDR3 is CAWSLSGVGTEAFF. In DNA, the CDR3 is TGTGCCTGGAGTCTTTCGGGAGTCGGCACTGAAGCTTTCTTT.

The rearrangement joins TRBV7-9 to TRBJ2-3; TRBD1 might be the D (6 bases). CDR3 length: 15 amino acids. Germline V gene sequence: CDR1 SEHNR, CDR2 FQNEAQ (reference sequence). The V gene lost 1 base and the J gene lost 2 bases, with 10 bases spanning the gap. The CDR3 spells CASSLGTDHTDTQYF. In DNA form, the CDR3 reads TGTGCCAGCAGCTTAGGGACAGATCACACAGATACGCAGTATTTT.

This sequence joins TRBV19 and TRBJ2-7; 9 bases match TRBD1. CDR3 length equals 14 residues. The V segment lost 5 bases and the J segment 4 bases; nucleotides outside the gene matches: 6. From germline, CDR1 is LNHDA and CDR2 SQIVND (reference sequence). The CDR3 nucleotides are TGTGCCAGTAGTCGACGGGACAGGGTATACGAGCAGTACTTC. It specifies CASSRRDRVYEQYF. The variable domain in full, with the rest retrieved from reference TRBV19 and TRBJ2-7, is DGGITQSPKYLFRKEGQNVTLSCEQNLNHDAMYWYRQDPGQGLRLIYYSQIVNDFQKGDIAEGYSVSREKKESFPLTVTSAQKNPTAFYLCASSRRDRVYEQYFGPGTRLTVT.

This chain connects TRBV12-3 or TRBV12-4 to TRBJ1-1; D remains unclear. V lost 6 bases and J lost 5, with 13 bases in between. The CDR3 runs to 13 residues. The CDR3 loop is CASSHHEGTEAFF. DNA of the CDR3: TGTGCCAGCAGCCACCATGAGGGAACTGAAGCTTTCTTT.

J is TRBJ1-2 and V is TRBV5-4, with 7 bases aligning to TRBD1. The CDR3 has 15 residues. Germline-derived CDR1 and CDR2 are SGHNT and YYREEE (reference sequence). V lost 4 bases, J lost 1 base, and 7 bases stayed unmatched. The CDR3 nucleotides are TGTGCCAGCAGCACATCGGACAGGATTAACTATGGCTACACCTTC. This sequence encodes CASSTSDRINYGYTF.

The chain is built from TRBV14 and TRBJ2-3; no clear D gene. The V gene's germline CDR1 is SGHDN and CDR2 FVKESK. CDR3 length: 15 amino acids. Trimming took off 3 bases at V and 0 bases at J, with 10 bases between the two ends. CDR3 DNA sequence: TGTGCCAGCAGCCAGATGACATTGAGCACAGATACGCAGTATTTT. Its protein product is CASSQMTLSTDTQYF. The full variable domain, with the rest looked up from reference TRBV14 and TRBJ2-3, is EAGVTQFPSHSVIEKGQTVTLRCDPISGHDNLYWYRRVMGKEIKFLLHFVKESKQDESGMPNNRFLAERTGGTYSTLKVQPAELEDSGVYFCASSQMTLSTDTQYFGPGTRLTVL.

This sequence joins TRBV6-5 and TRBJ1-1, with D possibly being TRBD1 (5 bases). The CDR3 runs 14 residues. The V gene lost 8 bases and the J gene lost 5 bases, with 18 bases spanning the gap. The germline V gene has CDR1 MNHEY and CDR2 SVGAGI. CDR3 in amino acids: CASVGGVGNTEAFF. The CDR3, as DNA: TGTGCCAGCGTGGGAGGGGTAGGGAATACTGAAGCTTTCTTT.

The CDR3 region is CASSILGGGTTNEQFF. CDR3 nucleotides: TGTGCCAGTAGTATATTGGGCGGGGGGACTACTAATGAGCAGTTCTTC. V and J are TRBV19 and TRBJ2-1, with TRBD2 identical over 8 bases. The CDR3 length is 16 residues. After removal of 2 bases from V and 7 bases from J, the junction contained 10 bases not matched to a gene. The germline CDR1 and CDR2 sequences are LNHDA and SQIVND (reference sequence).

This clone was seen just once. Here the CDR3 DNA reads TGTGCCAGCAGCCAAGTGGTCAGTGCTGAAGCTTTCTTT. Translated: CASSQVVSAEAFF. The chain uses TRBV3-1 (or the pseudogene TRBV3-2) and TRBJ1-1; unclear D gene. The CDR3 sequence is 13 residues long. V lost 1 base and J 6 bases, leaving 9 bases between the germline ends. The germline V gene encodes CDR1 LGHDT and CDR2 YNNKEL (reference sequence).

The J gene is TRBJ1-1, the V gene TRBV11-2; unclear D gene. V was trimmed by 5 bases and J by 7 bases, leaving 11 bases between them. This CDR3 comprises 12 residues. Germline V gene lookup returns CDR1 SGHAT and CDR2 FQNNGV. The DNA of the CDR3 is TGTGCCAGCAGCGAGAGAGAAGATGAAGCTTTCTTT. Translating it yields CASSEREDEAFF.

The rearrangement links TRBV28 to TRBJ2-7, with 9 bases that match TRBD1. Germline CDR1 and CDR2: MDHEN and SYDVKM. This CDR3 has 13 amino acids. The V segment lost 6 bases and the J segment 6 bases; nucleotides outside the gene matches: 6. CDR3 residues: CASRGQGSGEQYF. The CDR3 DNA reads as TGTGCCAGCAGGGGACAGGGATCGGGCGAGCAGTACTTC. Combining the CDR3 with reference TRBV28 and TRBJ2-7 gives the whole variable domain DVKVTQSSRYLVKRTGEKVFLECVQDMDHENMFWYRQDPGLGLRLIYFSYDVKMKEKGDIPEGYSVSREKKERFSLILESASTNQTSMYLCASRGQGSGEQYFGPGTRLTVT.

V usage is TRBV30 and J usage is TRBJ1-6; D possibly corresponds to TRBD1 (5 bases). V lost 5 bases and J 2 bases, leaving 10 bases between the germline ends. Germline values: CDR1 GTSNPN, CDR2 SVGIG (reference sequence). This CDR3 has 14 amino acids. The CDR3 coding sequence is TGTGCCTGGGTAGACAGCCCCTATAATTCACCCCTCCACTTT. It yields the protein CAWVDSPYNSPLHF.

The CDR3 protein is CATSRDRTPGGETQYF. The CDR3 DNA reads as TGTGCCACCAGCAGAGATCGAACCCCCGGGGGAGAGACCCAGTACTTC. The gene calls are TRBV15 and TRBJ2-5; weak D call: TRBD2 (6 bases). The CDR3 runs to 16 residues. In germline, CDR1 is LNHNV, CDR2 YYDKDF (reference sequence). V lost 0 bases to trimming and J lost 4 bases, with 15 bases between them.

The J gene is TRBJ2-5, the V gene TRBV19; the D is unclear. V was shortened by 1 base and J by 0 bases, with 6 bases between the two germline ends. The germline V gene encodes CDR1 LNHDA and CDR2 SQIVND (reference sequence). CDR3 length equals 14 residues. The CDR3 reads CASSIGRYQETQYF. The CDR3 DNA follows: TGTGCCAGTAGTATAGGCAGGTACCAAGAGACCCAGTACTTC.

In this sample, this clone turned up a few times. This chain joins TRBV30 and TRBJ1-2, with D perhaps matching TRBD1 (6 bases). V lost 0 bases and J lost 5, with 22 bases in between. This CDR3 has 17 amino acids. Germline values: CDR1 GTSNPN, CDR2 SVGIG (reference sequence). CDR3 residues: CAWSVPRDTPMEYGYTF. CDR3 bases: TGTGCCTGGAGTGTACCCAGGGACACCCCTATGGAATATGGCTACACCTTC.

V gene TRBV6-5 combines with J gene TRBJ1-2, with D possibly being TRBD1 (5 bases). V shed 6 bases and J shed 5 bases, with 10 bases lying between them. Germline CDR1 MNHEY, CDR2 SVGAGI. The CDR3 loop spans 12 amino acids. The CDR3 nucleotides are TGTGCCAGCAGCCCGGGACTGTATGGCTACACCTTC. It yields the protein CASSPGLYGYTF.

This clone is a singleton in its sample. The chain has TRBV24-1 and TRBJ2-2; 9 nucleotides line up with TRBD1. The V and J ends lost 4 bases and 4 bases, in that order; junction bases with no gene match: 9. This CDR3 spans 17 amino acids. The germline gives CDR1 KGHDR, CDR2 SFDVKD. Here the CDR3 DNA reads TGTGCCACCAGTGAGTCCACAGGGGGCGCGGGCACCGGGGAGCTGTTTTTT. Protein sequence: CATSESTGGAGTGELFF.

The chain has TRBV4-1 and TRBJ2-6, with 7 bases identical to TRBD1. The CDR3 is 17 amino acids. Germline assignment: CDR1 MGHRA and CDR2 YSYEKL. The trim removed 6 bases at V and 1 base at J, leaving 9 bases unmatched. The CDR3 loop is CASRPGQRSSGANVLTF. The DNA of the CDR3 is TGCGCCAGCAGACCGGGACAGCGATCGTCTGGGGCCAACGTCCTGACTTTC.

V gene TRBV5-6 combines with J gene TRBJ1-2, with 9 bases fitting TRBD1. Trimming cost V 6 bases and J 7 bases; bases outside gene matches: 10. This CDR3 is built from 14 residues. The germline gives CDR1 SGHDT, CDR2 YYEEEE. This chain's CDR3 is CASIVLQGAVGYTF. The CDR3 region has the DNA TGTGCCAGCATCGTACTACAGGGGGCCGTTGGCTACACCTTC.

The chain uses TRBV5-6 and TRBJ1-2; 10 bases align to TRBD1. This CDR3 contains 15 residues. Germline trimming cut 4 bases from V and 1 base from J; bases unmatched to any gene: 4. The germline gives CDR1 SGHDT, CDR2 YYEEEE. The CDR3 reads CASSTWTGGNYGYTF. CDR3 bases: TGTGCCAGCAGCACATGGACAGGGGGTAACTATGGCTACACCTTC.

The V call is TRBV5-1, the J call TRBJ1-3; D uncertain. V was clipped by 3 bases and J by 1 base, with 8 bases between them. Germline V gene data show CDR1 as SGHRS and CDR2 as YFSETQ. The CDR3 covers 14 residues. The CDR3 region is CASSSGGSGNTIYF. As DNA, the CDR3 is TGCGCCAGCAGCTCCGGAGGGTCTGGAAACACCATATATTTT.

For the CDR3, the DNA is TGTGCCTGGGGGGACAGGGGGGCCTACGAGCAGTACTTC. Amino acids: CAWGDRGAYEQYF. The chain links TRBV30 to TRBJ2-7; 11 bases map to TRBD1. Germline V gene sequence: CDR1 GTSNPN, CDR2 SVGIG (reference sequence). The CDR3 has 13 residues. The junction had 2 bases not matched to a gene; V was cut back by 5 bases and J by 2 bases. Full variable domain (rest looked up from reference TRBV30 and TRBJ2-7): SQTIHQWPATLVQPVGSPLSLECTVEGTSNPNLYWYRQAAGRGLQLLFYSVGIGQISSEVPQNLSASRPQDRQFILSSKKLLLSDSGFYLCAWGDRGAYEQYFGPGTRLTVT.

The CDR3 region is CASSLGWGTSGGPADTQYF. In nucleotides, the CDR3 is TGTGCCAGCAGCTTGGGGTGGGGTACTAGCGGGGGGCCGGCAGATACGCAGTATTTT. The chain recombines TRBV11-2 with TRBJ2-3; 12 nucleotides agree with TRBD2. The CDR3 is made up of 19 amino acids. Germline assignment: CDR1 SGHAT and CDR2 FQNNGV. V was clipped by 3 bases and J by 4 bases; unmatched bases: 14.

The rearrangement links TRBV28 to TRBJ1-5; 7 bases map to TRBD1. The J segment lost 7 bases and the V segment lost 2 bases, leaving 8 bases of the junction unmatched. The CDR3 covers 15 residues. Germline assignment: CDR1 MDHEN and CDR2 SYDVKM. CDR3 DNA: TGTGCCAGCAGTTTAATTAAGGCAGGGGGACAGCCCCAGCATTTT. Protein sequence: CASSLIKAGGQPQHF.

The V gene is TRBV6-5, the J gene TRBJ1-2; a weak D match, TRBD1 (6 bases). The ends were cut back, 9 bases at V and 6 bases at J, with 11 bases in the middle. CDR1 and CDR2 from the germline V gene are MNHEY and SVGAGI. The CDR3 consists of 11 residues. This chain's CDR3 is CASRGADGYTF. Here the CDR3 DNA reads TGTGCCAGTCGGGGGGCGGATGGCTACACCTTC.

The rearrangement links TRBV19 to TRBJ1-6; 9 nucleotides match TRBD1. This CDR3 has 16 residues. J gave up 10 bases and V 6 bases, and 13 bases lay outside the gene matches. The germline gives CDR1 LNHDA, CDR2 SQIVND (reference sequence). The CDR3: CASRNLIQGAGSPLHF. CDR3 coding DNA: TGTGCCAGTAGGAACCTAATACAGGGGGCAGGCTCACCCCTCCACTTT.